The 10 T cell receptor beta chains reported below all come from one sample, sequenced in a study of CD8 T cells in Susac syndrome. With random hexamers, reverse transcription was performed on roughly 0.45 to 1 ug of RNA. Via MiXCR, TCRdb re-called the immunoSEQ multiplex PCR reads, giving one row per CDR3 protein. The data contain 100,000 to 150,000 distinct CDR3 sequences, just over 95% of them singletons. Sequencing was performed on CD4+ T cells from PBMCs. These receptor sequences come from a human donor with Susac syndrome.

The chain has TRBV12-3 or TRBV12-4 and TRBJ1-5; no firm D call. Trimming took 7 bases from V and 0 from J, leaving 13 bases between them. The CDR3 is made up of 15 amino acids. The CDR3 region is CASTLNQDSNQPQHF. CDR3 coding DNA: TGTGCCAGCACGCTAAACCAGGATAGCAATCAGCCCCAGCATTTT.

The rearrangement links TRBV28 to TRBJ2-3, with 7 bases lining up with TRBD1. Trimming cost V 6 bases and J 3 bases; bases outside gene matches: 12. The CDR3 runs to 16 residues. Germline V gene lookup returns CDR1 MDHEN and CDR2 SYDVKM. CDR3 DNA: TGTGCCAGCAGCCTTATCAGGGGGAGTTCAACAGATACGCAGTATTTT. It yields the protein CASSLIRGSSTDTQYF.

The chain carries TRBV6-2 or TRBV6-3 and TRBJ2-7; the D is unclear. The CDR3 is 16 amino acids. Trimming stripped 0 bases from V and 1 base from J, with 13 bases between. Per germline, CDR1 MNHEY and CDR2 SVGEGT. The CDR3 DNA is TGTGCCAGCAGTTACTCTCTAGGTAGGCCTTCCTACGAGCAGTACTTC. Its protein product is CASSYSLGRPSYEQYF.

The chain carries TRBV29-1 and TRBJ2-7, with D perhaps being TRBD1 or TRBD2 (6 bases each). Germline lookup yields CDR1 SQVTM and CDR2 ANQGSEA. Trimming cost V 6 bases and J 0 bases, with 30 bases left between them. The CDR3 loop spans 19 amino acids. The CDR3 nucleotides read TGCAGCGTGGGACATAGCGGAACCCTTGTCGACGGCCGCTCCTACGAGCAGTACTTC. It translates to CSVGHSGTLVDGRSYEQYF.

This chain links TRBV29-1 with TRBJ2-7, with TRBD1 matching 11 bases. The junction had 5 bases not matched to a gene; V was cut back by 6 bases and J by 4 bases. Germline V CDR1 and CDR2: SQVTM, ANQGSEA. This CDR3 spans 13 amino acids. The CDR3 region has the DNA TGCAGCGTGACCGGGACAGGGGGATACGAGCAGTACTTC. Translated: CSVTGTGGYEQYF.

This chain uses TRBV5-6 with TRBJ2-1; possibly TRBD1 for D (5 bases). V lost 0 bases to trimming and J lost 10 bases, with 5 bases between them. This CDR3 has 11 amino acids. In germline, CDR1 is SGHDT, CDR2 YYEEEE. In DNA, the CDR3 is TGTGCCAGCAGCTTGGAGGGGGAGCAGTTCTTC. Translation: CASSLEGEQFF.

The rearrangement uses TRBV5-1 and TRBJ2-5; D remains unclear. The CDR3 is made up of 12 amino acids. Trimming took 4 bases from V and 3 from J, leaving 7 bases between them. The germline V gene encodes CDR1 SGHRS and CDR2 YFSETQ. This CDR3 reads CASSPAKETQYF. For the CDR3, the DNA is TGCGCCAGCAGCCCTGCTAAAGAGACCCAGTACTTC.

This CDR3 reads CASSLRLGRDQPQHF. CDR3 sequence (DNA): TGTGCCAGCAGCTTAAGGTTGGGCAGGGATCAGCCCCAGCATTTT. The gene calls are TRBV7-2 and TRBJ1-5, with D maybe TRBD1 (5 bases). The germline V and J ends were trimmed by 2 bases and 5 bases, with 13 bases remaining between them. Germline CDR1 SGHTA, CDR2 FQGNSA. The CDR3 covers 15 residues.

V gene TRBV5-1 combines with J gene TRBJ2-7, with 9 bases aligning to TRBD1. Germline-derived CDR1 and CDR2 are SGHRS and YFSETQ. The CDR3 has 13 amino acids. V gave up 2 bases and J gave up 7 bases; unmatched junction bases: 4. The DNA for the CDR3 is TGCGCCAGCAGCTTACGGACAGGGGATGAGCAGTACTTC. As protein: CASSLRTGDEQYF. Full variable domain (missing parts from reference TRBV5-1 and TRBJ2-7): KAGVTQTPRYLIKTRGQQVTLSCSPISGHRSVSWYQQTPGQGLQFLFEYFSETQRNKGNFPGRFSGRQFSNSRSEMNVSTLELGDSALYLCASSLRTGDEQYFGPGTRLTVT.

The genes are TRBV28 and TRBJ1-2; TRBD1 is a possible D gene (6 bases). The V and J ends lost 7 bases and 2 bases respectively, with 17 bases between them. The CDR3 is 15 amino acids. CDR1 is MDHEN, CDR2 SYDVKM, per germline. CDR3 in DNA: TGTGCCAGCACCTCCCTGGACAGCTTAAACTATGGCTACACCTTC. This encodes CASTSLDSLNYGYTF.